This is a list of T cell receptor beta chains from one sample in a study of identical twins. Via MiXCR, TCRdb re-called the 5' RACE reads, giving one row per CDR3 protein. The sample yields about 520,000 distinct CDR3 sequences, less than 25% seen once. This same sample was also taken into another study, of T cells expressing NK-cell markers.

The sample taken for sequencing was CD4+ T cells sorted from blood. The source is a woman under 30 in good health. Both conserved end residues are part of each CDR3. D genes are given only for firm matches. Some rows have no size entry. The others give once, few or many, or a class for an expanded clone.

CDR3 protein | CDR3 DNA | clone size | J gene | V gene | D gene
CAISSPLAPNYEQFF | TGTGCCATCAGTTCTCCACTAGCGCCAAACTATGAGCAGTTCTTC | . | TRBJ2-1 | TRBV10-3 | TRBD2
CSVELANPRADTQYF | TGCAGCGTTGAACTGGCGAACCCGAGGGCAGATACGCAGTATTTT | few | TRBJ2-3 | TRBV29-1 | .
CSARGQRVQETQYF | TGCAGTGCTCGCGGGCAGCGGGTTCAAGAGACCCAGTACTTC | many | TRBJ2-5 | TRBV20-1 | .
CASSLRTSGGEGEQFF | TGTGCCAGCAGCCTCAGGACTAGCGGGGGGGAGGGTGAGCAGTTCTTC | . | TRBJ2-1 | TRBV27 | TRBD2
CSAKGLAGVWNEQFF | TGCAGTGCTAAGGGACTAGCGGGAGTGTGGAATGAGCAGTTCTTC | . | TRBJ2-1 | TRBV20-1 | TRBD2
CSALRPDHFDEQFF | TGCAGTGCCCTTCGTCCGGACCATTTTGATGAGCAGTTCTTC | few | TRBJ2-1 | TRBV20-1 | .
CASSLESGDEQYF | TGTGCTAGCAGCTTAGAGAGCGGAGACGAGCAGTACTTC | many | TRBJ2-7 | TRBV7-7 | .
CATSIAMETQYF | TGTGCCACCAGTATAGCTATGGAGACCCAGTACTTC | many | TRBJ2-5 | TRBV15 | .
CASSPRLDHWDEQFF | TGTGCCAGCAGTCCTAGGTTGGACCATTGGGATGAGCAGTTCTTC | . | TRBJ2-1 | TRBV12-3/TRBV12-4 | .
CASSEQTGTGKGNIQYF | TGCGCCAGCAGCGAACAGACCGGGACAGGGAAGGGAAACATTCAGTACTTC | many | TRBJ2-4 | TRBV5-1 | TRBD1
CAISESRDREAFF | TGTGCCATCAGTGAGTCACGGGACAGAGAAGCTTTCTTT | few | TRBJ1-1 | TRBV10-3 | TRBD1
CASSAGGQAIKETQYF | TGCGCCAGCAGCGCGGGGGGACAGGCGATTAAAGAGACCCAGTACTTC | . | TRBJ2-5 | TRBV5-1 | .
CSASSGQGNQPQHF | TGCAGTGCCTCCTCCGGACAGGGCAATCAGCCCCAGCATTTT | . | TRBJ1-5 | TRBV20-1 | TRBD1
CASSQASRSYNEQFF | TGTGCCAGCAGCCAGGCGTCCCGCTCCTACAATGAGCAGTTCTTC | . | TRBJ2-1 | TRBV3-1 | .
CASIDRDRVGSTEAFF | TGTGCCAGCATCGACCGGGACAGGGTAGGAAGCACTGAAGCTTTCTTT | few | TRBJ1-1 | TRBV27 | TRBD1
CASSSGLAAWGNEQFF | TGTGCCAGCAGCTCCGGACTAGCGGCCTGGGGAAATGAGCAGTTCTTC | few | TRBJ2-1 | TRBV7-8 | TRBD2
CASSVHKRDTQYF | TGTGCCAGCAGTGTACATAAGAGAGATACGCAGTATTTT | . | TRBJ2-3 | TRBV6-1 | .